This passage covers 27 T cell receptor beta chains from one sample sequenced in a study of vaccination effects on CD4 cells after COVID-19. TCRdb keeps only in-frame clones here, not all; method: immunoSEQ multiplex PCR. The table lists just under 60,000 clones, roughly three quarters of them singletons. Antigen-specific CD4+ T cells expanded by the ViraFEST assay with viral peptide pools were then sequenced. Following culture for around 10 days, CD4+ T cells were isolated. Subjects were given two BNT162b2 or mRNA-1273 vaccine doses. No cognate antigen is known for these TCRs. Sequences were derived from CD4+ T cells from PBMCs cultured with HCoV-OC43 spike peptides, sampled after COVID-19 vaccination. Subset here: HCoV-OC43 spike overlapping peptide pool stimulation. These TCRs come from a human donor who received a COVID-19 vaccine.

This clone was seen a handful of times. The rearrangement joins TRBV7-3 to TRBJ2-2; tentatively, D is TRBD2 (7 bases). The CDR3 spans 16 residues. With 0 bases removed from V and 2 bases from J, the gap between germline ends came to 10 bases. Germline V lookup: CDR1 SGHTA, CDR2 FQGTGA. The CDR3 is CASSLTRGANTGELFF. DNA of the CDR3: TGTGCCAGCAGCTTAACCCGGGGGGCAAACACCGGGGAGCTGTTTTTT.

The chain carries TRBV12-3 or TRBV12-4 and TRBJ1-1; TRBD1 is a possible D gene (5 bases). With 2 bases removed from V and 7 bases from J, the gap between germline ends came to 11 bases. The CDR3 is 13 amino acids. The CDR3: CASSLKGIGEAFF. Written as DNA, the CDR3 is TGTGCCAGCAGTTTAAAGGGGATCGGTGAAGCTTTCTTT.

This clone was seen a handful of times. The chain links TRBV19 to TRBJ2-1; 7 positions agree with TRBD1. The V segment lost 9 bases and the J segment 9 bases; nucleotides outside the gene matches: 14. The CDR3 is 14 residues long. Germline V gene sequence: CDR1 LNHDA, CDR2 SQIVND (reference sequence). This chain's CDR3 is CASLGQRGTSEQFF. CDR3 nucleotides: TGTGCCAGCCTGGGACAGCGTGGAACCAGTGAGCAGTTCTTC.

This clone was observed a handful of times. V gene TRBV6-1 combines with J gene TRBJ1-5; D unclear. Trimming stripped 2 bases from V and 7 bases from J, with 15 bases between. The CDR3 totals 15 residues. Per germline, CDR1 MNHNS and CDR2 SASEGT. The CDR3 region is CASSENGVGGQPQHF. The CDR3 coding sequence is TGTGCCAGCAGTGAAAATGGGGTCGGCGGCCAGCCCCAGCATTTT.

This sequence joins TRBV10-3 and TRBJ2-2; D is unresolved. The CDR3 has 16 amino acids. CDR1 and CDR2 (germline): ENHRY, SYGVKD. Trimming cost V 6 bases and J 0 bases, with 14 bases left between them. CDR3 nucleotides: TGTGCCATCAGCGGACGGACGGTTTCGAACACCGGGGAGCTGTTTTTT. It codes for CAISGRTVSNTGELFF.

This clone was detected only once. This rearrangement joins TRBV5-1 to TRBJ2-7; D not resolved. Germline lookup yields CDR1 SGHRS and CDR2 YFSETQ. This CDR3 has 13 amino acids. V lost 4 bases and J lost 6, with 14 bases in between. This chain's CDR3 is CASSLSMGFEQYV. CDR3 nucleotides: TGCGCCAGCAGCCTCAGTATGGGCTTCGAGCAGTACGTC.

The genes are TRBV2 and TRBJ1-4, with 9 bases fitting TRBD1. The trim removed 4 bases at V and 0 bases at J, leaving 0 bases unmatched. Germline-derived CDR1 and CDR2 are SNHLY and FYNNEI. The CDR3 totals 15 residues. The CDR3: CASSGQGATNEKLFF. Here the CDR3 DNA reads TGTGCCAGCAGTGGACAGGGGGCAACTAATGAAAAACTGTTTTTT.

The chain joins TRBV18 to TRBJ2-7, with D perhaps matching TRBD1 (5 bases). Germline lookup yields CDR1 KGHSH and CDR2 LQKENI. CDR3 length: 16 amino acids. V dropped 2 bases and J dropped 2 bases, with 16 bases sitting between them. In DNA form, the CDR3 reads TGTGCCAGCTCACCAAGATCAACAGGAGCAACCTACGAGCAGTACGTC. Protein: CASSPRSTGATYEQYV.

The chain has TRBV24-1 and TRBJ2-5; TRBD2 might be the D (7 bases). This CDR3 is 15 amino acids long. Trimming took off 1 base at V and 6 bases at J, with 14 bases between the two ends. CDR1 KGHDR and CDR2 SFDVKD come from the germline V gene. The CDR3 nucleotides are TGTGCCACCAGTGATTTAGGGGGGGGCAGGAAGACCCAGTACTTC. It yields the protein CATSDLGGGRKTQYF.

The rearrangement uses TRBV6-5 and TRBJ1-1; 7 nucleotides match TRBD1. Germline loops: CDR1 MNHEY, CDR2 SVGAGI. This CDR3 has 14 residues. V lost 1 base and J lost 1; bases outside the gene matches: 0. The CDR3 is CASSYWTGNTEAFF. The CDR3 DNA follows: TGTGCCAGCAGTTACTGGACAGGGAACACTGAAGCTTTCTTT.

The CDR3 region is CASSPRTGLEKLFF. The CDR3 DNA follows: TGTGCCAGCAGCCCCCGGACAGGGCTGGAAAAACTGTTTTTT. This chain connects TRBV7-2 to TRBJ1-4; 8 bases align to TRBD1. The CDR3 loop spans 14 amino acids. From germline, CDR1 is SGHTA and CDR2 FQGNSA. The V gene end was trimmed by 5 bases and the J gene end by 8 bases; junction bases not matched to a gene: 7. Together with reference TRBV7-2 and TRBJ1-4, the CDR3 gives the full variable domain: GAGVSQSPSNKVTEKGKDVELRCDPISGHTALYWYRQSLGQGLEFLIYFQGNSAPDKSGLPSDRFSAERTGGSVSTLTIQRTQQEDSAVYLCASSPRTGLEKLFFGSGTQLSVL.

The rearrangement uses TRBV5-4 and TRBJ2-7; a possible D gene is TRBD2 (5 bases). The CDR3 runs 14 residues. V was trimmed by 0 bases and J by 5 bases, leaving 12 bases between them. Germline values: CDR1 SGHNT, CDR2 YYREEE (reference sequence). CDR3 DNA sequence: TGTGCCAGCAGCTTGGGAGGGCGGTTCAACGAGCAGTACGTC. Amino acids: CASSLGGRFNEQYV.

The V gene is TRBV6-5, the J gene TRBJ2-7, with 12 bases fitting TRBD2. V gave up 0 bases and J gave up 6 bases; unmatched junction bases: 6. CDR3 length: 16 amino acids. The germline V gene has CDR1 MNHEY and CDR2 SVGAGI. In DNA form, the CDR3 reads TGTGCCAGCAGTTACTCCCTAGCGGGGGGGCAACGCGAGCAGTACGTC. Amino acids: CASSYSLAGGQREQYV.

The genes are TRBV5-1 and TRBJ1-1; the match to TRBD1 covers 7 bases. CDR1 and CDR2 from the germline V gene are SGHRS and YFSETQ. The length of the CDR3 is 14 residues. V shed 3 bases and J 4 bases; nucleotides not matched to a gene: 6. In DNA form, the CDR3 reads TGCGCCAGCAGCTCACAGGGGTTTGGCACTGAAGCTTTCTTT. It codes for CASSSQGFGTEAFF.

The chain is built from TRBV25-1 and TRBJ2-1; D is unclear. V lost 6 bases and J 7 bases, leaving 7 bases between the germline ends. Germline V CDR1 and CDR2: MGHDK, SYGVNS. This CDR3 spans 11 amino acids. CDR3: CASRGWNEQFF. The CDR3 coding sequence is TGTGCCAGCAGGGGTTGGAATGAGCAGTTCTTC.

The chain couples TRBV7-3 to TRBJ1-4, with D possibly TRBD1 on 5 matching bases. V dropped 5 bases and J dropped 10 bases, with 17 bases sitting between them. The germline CDR1 and CDR2 sequences are SGHTA and FQGTGA. CDR3 size: 14 residues. The CDR3 nucleotides are TGTGCCAGCAGCCAAGGGGACGGTATCGGAAAACTGTTTTTT. Residues: CASSQGDGIGKLFF.

The V and J genes are TRBV6-6 and TRBJ1-6; D unresolved. The CDR3 spans 15 residues. V dropped 5 bases and J dropped 0 bases, with 8 bases sitting between them. Germline CDR1 MNHNY, CDR2 SVGAGI (reference sequence). CDR3 nucleotide sequence: TGTGCCAGCAGTACGCCGTCCTCCTATAATTCACCCCTCCACTTT. It encodes CASSTPSSYNSPLHF.

The J gene is TRBJ2-5, the V gene TRBV5-1, with TRBD1 matching 10 bases. The CDR3 covers 15 residues. The trim removed 3 bases at V and 10 bases at J, leaving 12 bases unmatched. Germline V CDR1 and CDR2: SGHRS, YFSETQ. Written as DNA, the CDR3 is TGCGCCAGCAGCTCGGTGGGAGGACAGGGGGGAGTCCAGTACTTC. Its translation: CASSSVGGQGGVQYF.

This chain links TRBV5-1 with TRBJ2-2; 13 positions agree with TRBD2. This CDR3 spans 17 amino acids. V lost 3 bases and J lost 0; bases outside the gene matches: 2. Germline V lookup: CDR1 SGHRS, CDR2 YFSETQ. Here the CDR3 DNA reads TGCGCCAGCAGCTGGACTAGCGGGGGACCGAACACCGGGGAGCTGTTTTTT. Residues: CASSWTSGGPNTGELFF.

This clone occurred once. The V and J genes are TRBV29-1 and TRBJ2-3; D is ambiguous. Trimming took 8 bases from V and 2 from J, leaving 11 bases between them. Germline loops: CDR1 SQVTM, CDR2 ANQGSEA. The CDR3 contains 12 residues. The CDR3 is CSSRVFTDTQYF. The CDR3 nucleotides read TGCAGCTCCCGGGTCTTCACAGATACGCAGTATTTT.

The chain uses TRBV10-2 and TRBJ2-7; the match to TRBD1 covers 10 bases. CDR1 and CDR2 from the germline V gene are WSHSY and SAAADI. V was clipped by 0 bases and J by 0 bases; unmatched bases: 2. This CDR3 region has 16 residues. The DNA of the CDR3 is TGCGCCAGCAGTGAGTCGTGGACAGGGGGCTCCTACGAGCAGTACGTC. Amino acids: CASSESWTGGSYEQYV.

V is TRBV2 and J is TRBJ2-1; the D gene is possibly TRBD2 (5 bases). Germline V lookup: CDR1 SNHLY, CDR2 FYNNEI. The length of the CDR3 is 14 residues. The germline V and J ends were trimmed by 2 bases and 8 bases, with 13 bases remaining between them. Here the CDR3 reads CASSESQVGDEQFF. The CDR3 coding sequence is TGTGCCAGCAGTGAATCCCAGGTCGGGGATGAGCAGTTCTTC.

The chain links TRBV6-2 or TRBV6-3 to TRBJ1-5; possible D gene TRBD1, 5 bases. V lost 2 bases and J 0 bases, leaving 11 bases between the germline ends. CDR3 length: 16 amino acids. Germline loops: CDR1 MNHEY, CDR2 SVGEGT. CDR3 protein: CASSYGADYSNQPQHF. As DNA, the CDR3 is TGTGCCAGCAGTTACGGGGCAGACTATAGCAATCAGCCCCAGCATTTT.

The V call is TRBV4-1, the J call TRBJ2-7; maybe TRBD2 (6 bases). Trimming took 0 bases from V and 2 from J, leaving 8 bases between them. Looked up from germline, CDR1 is MGHRA and CDR2 is YSYEKL. This CDR3 comprises 14 residues. The CDR3 loop is CASSQDSGAYEQYV. CDR3 DNA sequence: TGCGCCAGCAGCCAAGATAGCGGAGCCTACGAGCAGTACGTC.

This clone showed up just a few times. This sequence joins TRBV7-8 and TRBJ1-1; no definite D call. The CDR3 spans 13 residues. Trimming cost V 5 bases and J 4 bases, with 11 bases left between them. CDR1 is SGHVS, CDR2 FQNEAQ, per germline. CDR3 residues: CASSPREGTEAFF. The CDR3 nucleotides are TGTGCCAGCAGCCCCCGGGAAGGCACTGAAGCTTTCTTT.

The gene calls are TRBV7-3 and TRBJ2-3; tentative D call: TRBD2 (6 bases). Germline loops: CDR1 SGHTA, CDR2 FQGTGA. The CDR3 loop spans 14 amino acids. The V and J ends lost 8 bases and 0 bases respectively, with 12 bases between them. The CDR3: CASALGTSTDTQYF. In DNA form, the CDR3 reads TGTGCCAGCGCTTTAGGGACTAGCACAGATACGCAGTATTTT.

The chain joins TRBV4-1 to TRBJ2-5; D is undetermined. Per the germline V gene, CDR1 is MGHRA and CDR2 is YSYEKL. The ends were cut back, 1 base at V and 5 bases at J, with 11 bases in the middle. This CDR3 comprises 14 residues. In nucleotides, the CDR3 is TGCGCCAGCAGCCAAGCAATGCAACTGGAGACCCAGTACTTC. Encoded protein: CASSQAMQLETQYF.